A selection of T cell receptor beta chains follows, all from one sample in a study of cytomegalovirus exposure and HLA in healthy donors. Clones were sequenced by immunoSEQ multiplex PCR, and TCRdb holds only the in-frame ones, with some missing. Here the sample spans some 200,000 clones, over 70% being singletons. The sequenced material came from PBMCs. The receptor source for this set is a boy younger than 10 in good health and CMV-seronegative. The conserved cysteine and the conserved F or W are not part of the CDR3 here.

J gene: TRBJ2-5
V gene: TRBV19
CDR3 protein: ASSWGLGAQETQY

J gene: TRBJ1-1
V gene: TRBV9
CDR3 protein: ASSYRDRELPEAF

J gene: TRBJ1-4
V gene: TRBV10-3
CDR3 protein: AISGGTTNEKLF

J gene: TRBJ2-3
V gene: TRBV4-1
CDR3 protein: ASSPGTSTDTQY

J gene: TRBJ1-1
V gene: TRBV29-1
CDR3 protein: SAITGMGTEAF

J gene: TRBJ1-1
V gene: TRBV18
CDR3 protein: ASSPGRRNTEAF

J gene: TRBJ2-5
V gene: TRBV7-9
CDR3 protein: ASSQPTSGETQY

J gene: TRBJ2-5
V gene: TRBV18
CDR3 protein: ASSPTSTGGETQY

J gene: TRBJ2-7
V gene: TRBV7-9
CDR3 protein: ASSPTSGTSYEQY

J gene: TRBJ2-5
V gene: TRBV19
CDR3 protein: ASSIVGTSGGRETQY

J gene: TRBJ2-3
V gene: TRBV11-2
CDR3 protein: ASSLGWWASGGYTDTQY

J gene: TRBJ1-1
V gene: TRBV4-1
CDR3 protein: ASNPPGQGPRGNTEAF

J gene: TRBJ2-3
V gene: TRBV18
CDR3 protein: ASSRGGDNTQY

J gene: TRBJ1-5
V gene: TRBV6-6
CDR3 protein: ASSFLTGNQPQH

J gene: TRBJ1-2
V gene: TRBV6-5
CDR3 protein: ASSYRGGGYGYT

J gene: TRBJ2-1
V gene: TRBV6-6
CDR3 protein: ASSDLGVGSYNEQF

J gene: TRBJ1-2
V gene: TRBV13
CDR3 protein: ASSFGQGAPRGYT

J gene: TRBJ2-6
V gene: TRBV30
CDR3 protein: AWEQGALGANVLT

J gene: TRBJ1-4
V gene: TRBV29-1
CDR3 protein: SVEGNEKLF

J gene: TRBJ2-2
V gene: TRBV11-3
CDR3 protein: ASSLGQGSSGELF

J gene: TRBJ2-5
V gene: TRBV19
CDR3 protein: ASMPRGLETQY

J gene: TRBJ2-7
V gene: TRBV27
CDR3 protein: ASSTRLAVSSYEQY

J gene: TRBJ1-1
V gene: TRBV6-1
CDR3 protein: ASVPGQGMNTEAF

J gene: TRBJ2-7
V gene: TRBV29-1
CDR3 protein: SARGGQTYEQY

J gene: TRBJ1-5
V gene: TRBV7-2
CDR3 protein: ASSSLGAGSNQPQH

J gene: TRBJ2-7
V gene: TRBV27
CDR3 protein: ASSLQGPYYEQY

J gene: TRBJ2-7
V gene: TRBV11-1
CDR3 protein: ASSFALAVSYEQY

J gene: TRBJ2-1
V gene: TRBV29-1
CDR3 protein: SVPAGVVNEQF

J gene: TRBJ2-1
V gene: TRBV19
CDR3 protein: ASSKTDGGVGEQF

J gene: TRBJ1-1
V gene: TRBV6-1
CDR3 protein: ASSTGNTEAF

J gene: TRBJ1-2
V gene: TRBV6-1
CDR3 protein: ASSDKTGGLRHGYT

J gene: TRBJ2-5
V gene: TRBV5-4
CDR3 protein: ASSLRGTETQY

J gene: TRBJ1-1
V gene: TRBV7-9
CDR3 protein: ASSLAQSATEAF

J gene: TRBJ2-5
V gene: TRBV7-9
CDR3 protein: ASSRRGQPETQY

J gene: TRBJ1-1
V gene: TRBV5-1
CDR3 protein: ATRGATETEAF

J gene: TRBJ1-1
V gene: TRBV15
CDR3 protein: ATSRVGLGTEAF

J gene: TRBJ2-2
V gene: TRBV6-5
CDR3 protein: ASSLEFGAGELF

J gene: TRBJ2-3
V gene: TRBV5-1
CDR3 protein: ASSPERQTDTQY

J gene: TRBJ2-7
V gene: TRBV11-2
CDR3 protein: ASRGPEGIANEQY

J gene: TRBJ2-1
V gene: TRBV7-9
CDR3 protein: SSSPRLAGLVYNEQF

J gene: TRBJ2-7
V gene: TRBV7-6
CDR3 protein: ASTLGQGAYEQY

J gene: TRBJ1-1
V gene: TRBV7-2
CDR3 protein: ASSSVRMNTEAF

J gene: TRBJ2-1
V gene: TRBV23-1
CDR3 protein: ASSQSSLDPNRDRGGNEQF

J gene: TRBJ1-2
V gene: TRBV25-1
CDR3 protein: ASSQGGIYGYT

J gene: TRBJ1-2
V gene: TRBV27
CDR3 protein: ASSFQGWDGYT